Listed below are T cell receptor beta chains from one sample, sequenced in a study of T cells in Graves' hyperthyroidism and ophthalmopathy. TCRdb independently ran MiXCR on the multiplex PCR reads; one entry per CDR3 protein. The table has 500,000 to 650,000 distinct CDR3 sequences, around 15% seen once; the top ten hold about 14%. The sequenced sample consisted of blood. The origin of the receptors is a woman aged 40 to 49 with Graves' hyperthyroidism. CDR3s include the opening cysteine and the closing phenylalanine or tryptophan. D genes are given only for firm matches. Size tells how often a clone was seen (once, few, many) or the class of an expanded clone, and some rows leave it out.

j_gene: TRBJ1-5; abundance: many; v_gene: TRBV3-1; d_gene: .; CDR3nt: TGTGCCAGCAGCCAAGGGGGGAAGAGCAATCAGCCCCAGCATTTT; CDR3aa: CASSQGGKSNQPQHF
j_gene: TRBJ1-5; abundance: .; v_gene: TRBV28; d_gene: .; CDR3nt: TGTGCCAGCACCGACAGACGGTCAAGCAATCAGCCCCAGCATTTT; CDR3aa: CASTDRRSSNQPQHF
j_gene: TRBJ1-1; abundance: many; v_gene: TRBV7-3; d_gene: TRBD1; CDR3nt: TGTGCCAGCAGCGCGACAGGGGGCGGGTTCACTGAAGCTTTCTTT; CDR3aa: CASSATGGGFTEAFF
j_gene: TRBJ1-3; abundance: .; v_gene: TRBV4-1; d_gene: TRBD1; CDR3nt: TGCGCCAGCAGCCAAGATAAGGGGGCCTCTGGAAACACCATATATTTT; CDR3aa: CASSQDKGASGNTIYF
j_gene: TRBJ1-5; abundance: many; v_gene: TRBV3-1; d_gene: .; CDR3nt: TGTGCCAGCAGCCTATCCTTGGGGGATCAGCCCCAGCATTTT; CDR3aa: CASSLSLGDQPQHF
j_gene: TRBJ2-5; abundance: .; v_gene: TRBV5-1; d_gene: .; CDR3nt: TGCGCCAGCAGCTTGAGTAGCGGAGCACAAGAGACCCAGTACTTC; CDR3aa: CASSLSSGAQETQYF
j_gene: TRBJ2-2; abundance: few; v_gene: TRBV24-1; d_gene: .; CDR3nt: TGTGCCACCAGTGCCGTGTCCCCCCACACGCACGGGGAGCTGTTTTTT; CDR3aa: CATSAVSPHTHGELFF
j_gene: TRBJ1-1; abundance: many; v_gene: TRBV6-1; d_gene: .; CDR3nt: TGTGCCAGCAGGGCCAGGGGTTCGGCGAACACTGAAGCTTTCTTT; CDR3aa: CASRARGSANTEAFF
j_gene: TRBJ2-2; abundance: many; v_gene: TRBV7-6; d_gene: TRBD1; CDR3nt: TGTGCCAGCAGCTTAAGGGCAGGGGGGAACACCGGGGAGCTGTTTTTT; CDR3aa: CASSLRAGGNTGELFF
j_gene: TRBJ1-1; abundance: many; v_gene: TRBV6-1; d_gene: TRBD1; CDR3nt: TGTGCCAGCACCTCGGACAGGGCCAACACTGAAGCTTTCTTT; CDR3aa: CASTSDRANTEAFF
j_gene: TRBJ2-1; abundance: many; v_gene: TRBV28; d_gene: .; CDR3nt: TGTGCCAGCAGTTCTCGACTAGTTGGTAATGAGCAGTTCTTC; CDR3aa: CASSSRLVGNEQFF
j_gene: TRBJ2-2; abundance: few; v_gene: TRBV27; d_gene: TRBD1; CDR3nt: TGTGCCAGCAGTTCGCACCTTCCAGGGGGTACGAACACCGGGGAGCTGTTTTTT; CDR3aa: CASSSHLPGGTNTGELFF
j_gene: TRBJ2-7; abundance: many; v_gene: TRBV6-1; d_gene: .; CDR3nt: TGTGCCAGCAGTCTAGGCGGGACTGTGGGTATTTACGAGCAGTACTTC; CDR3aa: CASSLGGTVGIYEQYF
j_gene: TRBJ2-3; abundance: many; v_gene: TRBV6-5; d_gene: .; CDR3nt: TGTGCCAGCAGTTACTCGATTCATGGAGATACGCAGTATTTT; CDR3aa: CASSYSIHGDTQYF
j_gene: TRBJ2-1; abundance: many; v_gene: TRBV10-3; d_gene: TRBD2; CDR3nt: TGTGCCATCAGTGAGTCGGGTCTAGCGGGAGGATACAATGAGCAGTTCTTC; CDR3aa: CAISESGLAGGYNEQFF
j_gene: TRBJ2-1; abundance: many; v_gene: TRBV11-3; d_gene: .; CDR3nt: TGTGCCAGCAGCTTAGATCAAACACAATCCAATGAGCAGTTCTTC; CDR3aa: CASSLDQTQSNEQFF
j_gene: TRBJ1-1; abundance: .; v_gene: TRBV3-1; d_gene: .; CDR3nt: TGTGCCAGCACCCTAAGGGTACACCCGAACACTGAAGCTTTCTTT; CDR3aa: CASTLRVHPNTEAFF
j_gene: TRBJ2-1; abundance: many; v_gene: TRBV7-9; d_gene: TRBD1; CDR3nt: TGTGCCAGCAGAGAGACAGGGGTTGAAACCTACAATGAGCAGTTCTTC; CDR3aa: CASRETGVETYNEQFF
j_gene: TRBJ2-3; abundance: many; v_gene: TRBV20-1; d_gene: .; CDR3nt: TGCAGTGCTAGAGGGGGCAGCGACCGCACAGATACGCAGTATTTT; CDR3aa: CSARGGSDRTDTQYF
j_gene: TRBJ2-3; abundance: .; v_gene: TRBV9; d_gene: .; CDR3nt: TGTGCCAGCAGCGTAGGGGCTGATCACACAGATACGCAGTATTTT; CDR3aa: CASSVGADHTDTQYF